The present entry profiles one T cell receptor beta chain with its context. The CDR3 is made up of 15 amino acids. Germline CDR1 and CDR2: SGHRS and YFSETQ. Trimming cost V 1 base and J 6 bases, with 13 bases left between them. This sample was included in a study of blood T cell repertoires in COVID-19. Background on the study: Acute-phase and convalescent COVID-19 samples originated in the United States, Italy and Spain. T cells, B-cell-depleted T cells, or PBMCs supplied cDNA or gDNA.

Authors' data handling: How many nucleated cells were present was estimated from reference gene primer amplification. Method: immunoSEQ multiplex PCR; TCRdb's copy keeps in-frame clones and lacks some. That table supplies the V and J calls and clone size; D and trimming were determined from the DNA. Of approximately 300,000 clones listed, around 90% are singletons. Patients from Seattle were sampled longitudinally, starting during active infection. This receptor was obtained from a young woman with COVID-19, enrolled during active disease. The sequenced sample was peripheral blood. The rearrangement uses TRBV5-1 and TRBJ2-2, with D maybe TRBD2 (6 bases). CDR3 bases: TGCGCCAGCAGCTTGAACGGGGGTCTTGCCGGGGAGCTGTTTTTT. Translation: CASSLNGGLAGELFF.